The TCR beta chain under discussion was sequenced for a study of blood T cell repertoires in COVID-19. Study as a whole: Acute-phase and convalescent COVID-19 samples originated in the United States, Italy and Spain. Sample material is recorded as cDNA or gDNA derived from T cells, B-cell-depleted T cells, or PBMCs.

The junction had 9 bases not matched to a gene; V was cut back by 7 bases and J by 9 bases. Germline values: CDR1 LNHDA, CDR2 SQIVND (reference sequence). This CDR3 region has 14 residues. Original processing methods: Estimation of nucleated cell counts relied on the amplification of reference gene primers. The method was immunoSEQ multiplex PCR; TCRdb's version includes in-frame clones alone and lacks a portion of them. The DNA gave D and trimming, while V, J and clone size come from that table. The sample carries approximately 140,000 clones, about 82% recorded once. The receptor's source is a woman in her fifties or sixties with acute or convalescent COVID-19. The sequenced sample was peripheral blood. V and J are TRBV19 and TRBJ2-2, with TRBD1 matching over 9 bases. CDR3 sequence: CASMGGQGPRELFF. The CDR3 bases are TGTGCCAGTATGGGGGGACAGGGCCCCCGGGAGCTGTTTTTT.